These 22 T cell receptor beta chains were sequenced from one sample in a study of blood T cell repertoires in COVID-19. Using immunoSEQ multiplex PCR, the repertoire was profiled, and TCRdb retains in-frame clones only, with some absent. The data show 99,000 or so clones, with around 83% seen just once and roughly 14% held by the top ten. Source material: peripheral blood. The source is an elderly woman with acute or convalescent COVID-19.

This clone was counted between two and nine times. The CDR3 loop reads CASTPVFNYGYTF. The CDR3 DNA sequence: TGTGCCAGCACCCCAGTTTTTAACTATGGCTACACCTTC. The chain joins TRBV7-8 to TRBJ1-2; D remains unclear. CDR1 is SGHVS and CDR2 is FQNEAQ in the germline V gene. This CDR3 is 13 amino acids long. The V and J ends lost 7 bases and 1 base respectively, with 10 bases between them.

Only a few counts were recorded for this clone. The V call is TRBV28, the J call TRBJ2-2; D is undetermined. V was trimmed by 9 bases and J by 3 bases, leaving 11 bases between them. The CDR3 has 13 residues. Germline CDR1 MDHEN, CDR2 SYDVKM. CDR3 amino acids: CASLRRDTGELFF. Here the CDR3 DNA reads TGTGCCAGTCTACGTAGAGACACCGGGGAGCTGTTTTTT. Drawing the rest from reference TRBV28 and TRBJ2-2, the complete variable domain is DVKVTQSSRYLVKRTGEKVFLECVQDMDHENMFWYRQDPGLGLRLIYFSYDVKMKEKGDIPEGYSVSREKKERFSLILESASTNQTSMYLCASLRRDTGELFFGEGSRLTVL.

V is TRBV15 and J is TRBJ1-2; D not resolved. Germline V gene sequence: CDR1 LNHNV, CDR2 YYDKDF (reference sequence). V dropped 0 bases and J dropped 8 bases, with 22 bases sitting between them. The CDR3 consists of 17 residues. CDR3 sequence: CATSRDSLSVALSGYTF. The CDR3 nucleotides read TGTGCCACCAGCAGAGATTCCCTCTCTGTAGCCTTATCCGGCTACACCTTC.

This clone was seen only once. The chain carries TRBV18 and TRBJ1-1; D possibly corresponds to TRBD1 (5 bases). The CDR3 is made up of 13 amino acids. V gave up 6 bases and J gave up 3 bases, with 11 bases separating them. Germline V gene lookup returns CDR1 KGHSH and CDR2 LQKENI. CDR3 sequence (DNA): TGTGCCAGCTCCCGAGACAGAGACACTGAAGCTTTCTTT. It codes for CASSRDRDTEAFF. Together with reference TRBV18 and TRBJ1-1, the CDR3 gives the full variable domain: NAGVMQNPRHLVRRRGQEARLRCSPMKGHSHVYWYRQLPEEGLKFMVYLQKENIIDESGMPKERFSAEFPKEGPSILRIQQVVRGDSAAYFCASSRDRDTEAFFGQGTRLTVV.

This chain uses TRBV6-5 with TRBJ2-7; 8 bases align to TRBD1. The germline V gene has CDR1 MNHEY and CDR2 SVGAGI. The CDR3 totals 13 residues. Unmatched junction bases numbered 7, after V lost 7 bases and J lost 5 bases. The CDR3, as DNA: TGTGCCAGCACCGGACAGGGTTCCCACGAGCAGTACGTC. Amino acids: CASTGQGSHEQYV.

CDR3 sequence reads: CASSSGQGAVDTQYF. Here the CDR3 DNA reads TGTGCCAGCAGCTCCGGACAGGGGGCCGTAGATACGCAGTATTTT. The rearrangement links TRBV5-8 to TRBJ2-3; 11 bases fit TRBD1. CDR1 and CDR2 from the germline V gene are SGHTS and YDEGEE. The length of the CDR3 is 15 residues. The V segment lost 3 bases and the J segment 5 bases; nucleotides outside the gene matches: 5.

This clone was recorded only once. The chain is built from TRBV12-5 and TRBJ1-1; 8 bases line up with TRBD1. Germline values: CDR1 LGHNT, CDR2 FRNRAP. J lost 3 bases, V lost 1 base, and 10 bases had no gene match. CDR3 length: 17 residues. The chain's CDR3 is CASGLGAPGQEYTEAFF. The CDR3 DNA reads TGTGCTAGTGGTTTGGGGGCACCGGGACAGGAATACACTGAAGCTTTCTTT.

The sample holds one count of this clone. This chain uses TRBV7-8 with TRBJ2-3; 14 nucleotides match TRBD2. CDR1 is SGHVS and CDR2 is FQNEAQ in the germline V gene. The CDR3 runs 17 residues. After removal of 4 bases from V and 5 bases from J, the junction contained 8 bases not matched to a gene. CDR3 DNA: TGTGCCAGCAGCTCTCCGGGACTAGCGGGAGTGATAGATACGCAGTATTTT. The encoded protein is CASSSPGLAGVIDTQYF. The entire variable domain, with the rest obtained from reference TRBV7-8 and TRBJ2-3, is as follows: GAGVSQSPRYKVAKRGQDVALRCDPISGHVSLFWYQQALGQGPEFLTYFQNEAQLDKSGLPSDRFFAERPEGSVSTLKIQRTQQEDSAVYLCASSSPGLAGVIDTQYFGPGTRLTVL.

CDR3: CASSDGTSTGELFF. CDR3 in DNA: TGTGCCAGCAGTGACGGGACATCCACCGGGGAGCTGTTTTTT. This chain connects TRBV6-6 to TRBJ2-2; a possible D gene is TRBD1 (6 bases). The V end lost 5 bases, the J end lost 4 bases, and 11 bases lay between the germline ends. CDR1 and CDR2 from the germline V gene are MNHNY and SVGAGI (reference sequence). The CDR3 length is 14 residues.

The genes are TRBV28 and TRBJ2-2, with 10 bases fitting TRBD1. CDR3 length: 18 residues. With V trimmed by 6 bases and J by 0 bases, 10 bases remained unmatched. Germline V gene sequence: CDR1 MDHEN, CDR2 SYDVKM. CDR3: CASSQPRQGATNTGELFF. CDR3 coding DNA: TGTGCCAGCAGCCAGCCCCGACAGGGGGCGACGAACACCGGGGAGCTGTTTTTT.

The chain carries TRBV5-1 and TRBJ2-5; TRBD2 aligns across 11 bases. The CDR3 loop spans 14 amino acids. J was trimmed by 4 bases and V by 4 bases; bases with no gene match: 3. The germline gives CDR1 SGHRS, CDR2 YFSETQ. The CDR3 here is CASSHGLAGETQYF. The CDR3 DNA sequence: TGCGCCAGCAGCCACGGACTAGCGGGAGAGACCCAGTACTTC.

The V call is TRBV2, the J call TRBJ1-5, with 7 bases that match TRBD1. Germline assignment: CDR1 SNHLY and CDR2 FYNNEI. The V segment lost 8 bases and the J segment 1 base; nucleotides outside the gene matches: 2. The CDR3 extends over 13 amino acids. The CDR3 protein is CASRQGSNQPQHF. The CDR3 DNA is TGTGCCAGCCGACAGGGAAGCAATCAGCCCCAGCATTTT.

The chain links TRBV5-1 to TRBJ2-5; a weak D match, TRBD1 (5 bases). V was cut by 1 base and J by 5 bases, with 6 bases left in between. In germline, CDR1 is SGHRS, CDR2 YFSETQ. The CDR3 extends over 12 amino acids. CDR3 loop: CASSLKGETQYF. CDR3 bases: TGCGCCAGCAGCTTGAAGGGGGAGACCCAGTACTTC.

The chain couples TRBV7-9 to TRBJ1-2; 9 nucleotides match TRBD1. This CDR3 region has 14 residues. V trimming: 1 base; J trimming: 5 bases; junction bases outside the gene matches: 2. Looked up from germline, CDR1 is SEHNR and CDR2 is FQNEAQ (reference sequence). CDR3: CASSLDRGQYGYTF. CDR3 nucleotide sequence: TGTGCCAGCAGCTTAGACAGGGGGCAATATGGCTACACCTTC.

V usage is TRBV7-2 and J usage is TRBJ2-2, with D unclear. V lost 2 bases to trimming and J lost 3 bases, with 13 bases between them. The CDR3 consists of 16 residues. Germline V gene data show CDR1 as SGHTA and CDR2 as FQGNSA. The CDR3 loop reads CASSLIQSFDTGELFF. The CDR3 DNA sequence: TGTGCCAGCAGCTTAATACAGTCTTTCGACACCGGGGAGCTGTTTTTT.

This chain links TRBV5-1 with TRBJ2-3, with 8 nucleotides matching TRBD1. CDR1 SGHRS and CDR2 YFSETQ come from the germline V gene. V lost 4 bases, J lost 5 bases, and 6 bases stayed unmatched. The CDR3 has 14 residues. The CDR3 is CASSPGGLGDTQYF. The DNA for the CDR3 is TGCGCCAGCAGCCCAGGGGGCTTAGGAGATACGCAGTATTTT.

The rearrangement joins TRBV2 to TRBJ2-7, with 8 bases that match TRBD1. Germline assignment: CDR1 SNHLY and CDR2 FYNNEI. This CDR3 contains 16 residues. The V gene end was trimmed by 4 bases and the J gene end by 1 base; junction bases not matched to a gene: 9. CDR3 bases: TGTGCCAGCAGTGCCCGGCGACAGGGGACGTCCTACGAGCAGTACTTC. Translating gives CASSARRQGTSYEQYF.

This chain connects TRBV7-6 to TRBJ1-1, with a possible D match to TRBD1 (5 bases). Germline loops: CDR1 SGHVS, CDR2 FNYEAQ. Deletions cut 3 bases from V and 8 bases from J, with 7 bases between. This CDR3 is 11 amino acids long. The CDR3 coding sequence is TGTGCCAGCAGCTTGGAGGGGGAAGCTTTCTTT. It specifies CASSLEGEAFF.

This clone was seen a handful of times. The chain couples TRBV7-9 to TRBJ2-7, with D possibly TRBD2 on 5 matching bases. The CDR3 sequence is 15 residues long. Trimming removed 5 bases from V and 3 bases from J, with 17 bases in between. Germline loops: CDR1 SEHNR, CDR2 FQNEAQ (reference sequence). The CDR3 sequence is CASSPFSGDGYEQYF. The CDR3 nucleotides read TGTGCCAGCAGCCCCTTCAGCGGCGACGGCTACGAGCAGTACTTC.

This chain uses TRBV19 with TRBJ2-3; D remains unclear. The germline V and J ends were trimmed by 1 base and 2 bases, with 7 bases remaining between them. The CDR3 length is 14 residues. Germline V CDR1 and CDR2: LNHDA, SQIVND (reference sequence). In DNA, the CDR3 is TGTGCCAGTAGTATAGGAGGCCACACAGATACGCAGTATTTT. This sequence encodes CASSIGGHTDTQYF. Together with reference TRBV19 and TRBJ2-3, the CDR3 gives the full variable domain: DGGITQSPKYLFRKEGQNVTLSCEQNLNHDAMYWYRQDPGQGLRLIYYSQIVNDFQKGDIAEGYSVSREKKESFPLTVTSAQKNPTAFYLCASSIGGHTDTQYFGPGTRLTVL.

This clone appeared a few times. CDR3 coding DNA: TGTGCCAGCAGCATCGACTGGGTAGGAGAGCAGTTCTTC. Protein product: CASSIDWVGEQFF. This sequence joins TRBV7-2 and TRBJ2-1; D ambiguous. Germline CDR1 SGHTA, CDR2 FQGNSA. The CDR3 runs to 13 residues. V lost 5 bases and J lost 10, with 15 bases in between.

The chain carries TRBV19 and TRBJ1-5; D is ambiguous. Per germline, CDR1 LNHDA and CDR2 SQIVND (reference sequence). The CDR3 covers 14 residues. Trimming removed 5 bases at V and 2 bases at J, with 10 bases between. In DNA, the CDR3 is TGTGCCAGTAGTGAACAGTTCGGCAATCAGCCCCAGCATTTT. Translated, it gives CASSEQFGNQPQHF.